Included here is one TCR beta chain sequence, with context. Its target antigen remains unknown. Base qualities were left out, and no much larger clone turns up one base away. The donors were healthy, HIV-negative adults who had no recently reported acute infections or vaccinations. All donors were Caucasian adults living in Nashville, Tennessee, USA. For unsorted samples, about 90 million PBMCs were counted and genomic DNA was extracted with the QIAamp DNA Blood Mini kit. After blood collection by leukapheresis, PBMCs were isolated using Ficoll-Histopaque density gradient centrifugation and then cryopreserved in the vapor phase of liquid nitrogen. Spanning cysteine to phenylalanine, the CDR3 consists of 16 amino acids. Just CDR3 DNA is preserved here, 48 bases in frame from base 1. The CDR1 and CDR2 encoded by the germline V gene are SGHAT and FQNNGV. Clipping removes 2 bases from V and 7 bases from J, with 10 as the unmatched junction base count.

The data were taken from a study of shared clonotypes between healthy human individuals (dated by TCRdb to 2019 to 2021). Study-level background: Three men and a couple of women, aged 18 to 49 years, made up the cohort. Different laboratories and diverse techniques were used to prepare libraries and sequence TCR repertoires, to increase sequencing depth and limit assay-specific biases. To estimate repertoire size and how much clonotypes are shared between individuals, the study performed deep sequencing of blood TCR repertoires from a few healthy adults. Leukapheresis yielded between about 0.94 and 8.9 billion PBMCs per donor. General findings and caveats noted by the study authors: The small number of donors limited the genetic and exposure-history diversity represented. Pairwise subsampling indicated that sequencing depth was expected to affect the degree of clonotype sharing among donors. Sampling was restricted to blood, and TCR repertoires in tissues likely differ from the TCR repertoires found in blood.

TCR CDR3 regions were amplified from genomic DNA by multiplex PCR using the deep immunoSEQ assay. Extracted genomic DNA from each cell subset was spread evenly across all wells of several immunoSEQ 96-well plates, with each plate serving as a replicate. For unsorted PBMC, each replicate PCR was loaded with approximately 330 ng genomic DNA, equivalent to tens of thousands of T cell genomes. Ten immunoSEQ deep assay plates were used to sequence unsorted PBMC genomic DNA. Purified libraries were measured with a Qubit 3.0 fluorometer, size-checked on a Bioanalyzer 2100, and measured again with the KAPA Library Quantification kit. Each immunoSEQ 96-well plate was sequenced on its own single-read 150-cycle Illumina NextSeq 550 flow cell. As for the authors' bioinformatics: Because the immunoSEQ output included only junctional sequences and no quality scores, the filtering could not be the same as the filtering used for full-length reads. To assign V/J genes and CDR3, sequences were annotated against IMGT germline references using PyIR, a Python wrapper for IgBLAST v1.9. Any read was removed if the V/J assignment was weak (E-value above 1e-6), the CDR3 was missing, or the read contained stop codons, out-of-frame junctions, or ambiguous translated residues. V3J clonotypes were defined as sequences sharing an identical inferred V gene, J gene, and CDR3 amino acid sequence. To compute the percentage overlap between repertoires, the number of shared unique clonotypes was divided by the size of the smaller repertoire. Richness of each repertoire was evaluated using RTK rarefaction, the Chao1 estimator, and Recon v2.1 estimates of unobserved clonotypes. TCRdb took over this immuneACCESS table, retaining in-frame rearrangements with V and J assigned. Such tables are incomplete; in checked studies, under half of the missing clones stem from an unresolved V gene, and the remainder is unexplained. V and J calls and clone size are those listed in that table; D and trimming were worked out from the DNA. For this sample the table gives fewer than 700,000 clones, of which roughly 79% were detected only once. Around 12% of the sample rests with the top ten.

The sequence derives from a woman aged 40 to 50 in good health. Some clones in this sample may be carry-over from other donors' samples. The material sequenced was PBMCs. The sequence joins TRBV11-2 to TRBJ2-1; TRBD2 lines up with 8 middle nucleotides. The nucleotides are TGTGCCAGCAGCTTAAGAGGAGCGGGAGTAGGAAATGAGCAGTTCTTC. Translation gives CASSLRGAGVGNEQFF.